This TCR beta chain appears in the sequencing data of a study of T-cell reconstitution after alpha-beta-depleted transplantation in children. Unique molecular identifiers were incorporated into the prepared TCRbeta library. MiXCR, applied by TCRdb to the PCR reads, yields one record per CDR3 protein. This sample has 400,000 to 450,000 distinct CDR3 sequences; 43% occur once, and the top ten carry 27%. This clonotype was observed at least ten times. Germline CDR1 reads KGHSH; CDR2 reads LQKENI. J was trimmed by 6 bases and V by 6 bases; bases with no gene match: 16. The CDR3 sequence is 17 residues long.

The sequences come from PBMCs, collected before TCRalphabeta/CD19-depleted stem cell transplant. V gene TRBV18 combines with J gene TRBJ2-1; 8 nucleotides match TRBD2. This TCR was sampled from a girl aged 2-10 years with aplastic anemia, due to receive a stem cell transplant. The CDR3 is CASSRRATSGSGNEQFF. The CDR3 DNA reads TGTGCCAGCTCCCGGAGAGCCACCAGCGGGAGTGGCAATGAGCAGTTCTTC.